Reported below is one TCR beta chain. This table comes from immunoSEQ multiplex PCR, and its TCRdb copy is limited to in-frame clones, with some not included. This table holds 60,000 or so clones, 80% to 90% found once. V lost 1 base to trimming and J lost 5 bases; unmatched junction nucleotides: 10. This CDR3 has 17 residues. CDR1 and CDR2 (germline): MGHRA, YSYEKL. The source of the sample is a study of T cell changes during pregnancy in multiple sclerosis. The chain combines TRBV4-1 with TRBJ2-1; 8 positions match TRBD1. The TCR comes from a female donor in good health, enrolled as a control in a pregnancy study. Sequencing was performed on peripheral blood, taken in the first trimester of pregnancy. In nucleotides, the CDR3 is TGCGCCAGCAGCCAAGTTGGTTTACCGGGACAGGACAATGAGCAGTTCTTC. It codes for CASSQVGLPGQDNEQFF.